The TCR beta chain described here comes from a study of T cell repertoires in cytomegalovirus infection. Study background: Public TCR beta signature analysis indicated the presence of both CMV infection and matching HLA type. Points from the study as a whole: CMV-specific TCR beta clonotypes restricted by HLA-C were the ones dominating the ex vivo response. Summed frequency of shared TCR beta families picked out CMV carriers who also had the relevant HLA.

This clonotype occurred many times. Its antigen is as yet unknown. TCRdb used MiXCR to reprocess the reads, holding one entry per CDR3 protein. This table has about 530,000 distinct CDR3 sequences, approximately 25% appearing once. The material sequenced was PBMCs. The source is a human donor in good health (CMV status not recorded). Some clones in this sample may be carry-over from other donors' samples.

CDR3 sequence reads: CASSLEGGGGPTYEQYF. In nucleotides, the CDR3 is TGTGCCAGCAGCTTAGAGGGGGGCGGGGGGCCCACCTACGAGCAGTACTTC. This chain uses TRBV7-2 with TRBJ2-7, with TRBD2 identical over 8 bases. Losses at the gene ends were 1 base for V and 2 bases for J; bases not matched to a gene: 10. The CDR3 contains 17 residues. Germline assignment: CDR1 SGHTA and CDR2 FQGNSA. Using reference TRBV7-2 and TRBJ2-7 for the parts outside the CDR3, the full variable domain is GAGVSQSPSNKVTEKGKDVELRCDPISGHTALYWYRQSLGQGLEFLIYFQGNSAPDKSGLPSDRFSAERTGGSVSTLTIQRTQQEDSAVYLCASSLEGGGGPTYEQYFGPGTRLTVT.